The rows below give T cell receptor beta chains drawn from one sample of a study of blood T cell repertoires in COVID-19. Method: immunoSEQ multiplex PCR; TCRdb's copy keeps in-frame clones and lacks some. In the table there are about 140,000 clones, 86% of which are singletons. Sequenced input: peripheral blood. The receptors derive from a woman aged 55-69 years with acute or convalescent COVID-19. CDR3s include the opening cysteine and the closing phenylalanine or tryptophan. A D gene is named only where the DNA matches it firmly. Size is omitted from some rows. Given values are once, few, many or a class for expanded clones.

d_gene,j_gene,v_gene,abundance,CDR3aa,CDR3nt
NA,TRBJ1-4,TRBV19,NA,CASSDSPPGGANEKLFF,TGTGCCAGTAGTGACTCGCCCCCTGGAGGCGCTAATGAAAAACTGTTTTTT
TRBD1,TRBJ2-7,TRBV6-4,NA,CASSDRGTGAYEQYF,TGTGCCAGCAGTGACAGAGGGACAGGGGCCTACGAGCAGTACTTC
NA,TRBJ1-1,TRBV6-5,NA,CASSIKGTEAFF,TGTGCCAGCAGCATAAAGGGGACTGAAGCTTTCTTT
NA,TRBJ2-2,TRBV7-6,few,CASSLVAGPNTGELFF,TGTGCCAGCAGCTTAGTGGCAGGGCCGAACACCGGGGAGCTGTTTTTT
TRBD1,TRBJ1-5,TRBV18,once,CASSPRTGEQPQHF,TGTGCCAGCTCACCCCGGACAGGGGAACAGCCCCAGCATTTT
TRBD2,TRBJ2-1,TRBV9,NA,CASSTRLAGDTYNEQFF,TGTGCCAGCAGCACTAGACTAGCGGGGGACACCTACAATGAGCAGTTCTTC
TRBD1,TRBJ1-1,TRBV3-1/TRBV3-2,NA,CASSQPTGGTEAFF,TGTGCCAGCAGCCAACCCACAGGGGGCACTGAAGCTTTCTTT
NA,TRBJ2-5,TRBV3-1/TRBV3-2,NA,CASSQLQETQYF,TGTGCCAGCAGCCAACTTCAAGAGACCCAGTACTTC
TRBD2,TRBJ2-3,TRBV18,NA,CASSPSTSAFTDTQYF,TGTGCCAGCTCACCATCTACTAGCGCGTTCACAGATACGCAGTATTTT
NA,TRBJ2-2,TRBV9,few,CASSQQSSMNTGELFF,TGTGCCAGCAGCCAACAGTCTAGCATGAACACCGGGGAGCTGTTTTTT
TRBD1,TRBJ1-5,TRBV5-1,once,CASSFFTGGPNQPQHF,TGCGCCAGCAGCTTCTTTACAGGGGGCCCCAATCAGCCCCAGCATTTT
NA,TRBJ1-2,TRBV7-2,once,CASTRGVGTIYGYTF,TGTGCCAGCACCCGCGGGGTGGGGACCATATATGGCTACACCTTC
TRBD1,TRBJ1-6,TRBV2,NA,CASDRDYSPLHF,TGTGCCAGCGACAGGGATTATTCACCCCTCCACTTT
TRBD1,TRBJ1-1,TRBV30,NA,CAWGQGALNTEAFF,TGTGCCTGGGGACAGGGGGCTCTCAACACTGAAGCTTTCTTT
TRBD1,TRBJ2-1,TRBV6-5,NA,CASSYRGQGYNEQFF,TGTGCCAGCAGTTACCGGGGACAGGGCTACAATGAGCAGTTCTTC
NA,TRBJ1-3,TRBV28,NA,CASNRPGNTIYF,TGTGCCAGCAACAGGCCTGGAAACACCATATATTTT
TRBD2,TRBJ2-3,TRBV4-3,NA,CASSQVLSTSGGRDTQYF,TGCGCCAGCAGCCAAGTTCTTTCGACTAGCGGGGGGCGGGATACGCAGTATTTT
NA,TRBJ2-6,TRBV24-1,once,CATSDQEGASGANVLTF,TGTGCCACCAGTGACCAGGAAGGTGCATCTGGGGCCAACGTCCTGACTTTC
TRBD1,TRBJ2-5,TRBV7-2,NA,CASSSLRRISSTGGEDF,TGTGCCAGCAGCTCTCTTCGACGTATCTCTTCGACAGGGGGCGAGGACTTC
TRBD2,TRBJ2-3,TRBV6-5,NA,CASATSGGTDTQYF,TGTGCCAGCGCGACTAGCGGGGGAACAGATACGCAGTATTTT
NA,TRBJ1-5,TRBV19,NA,CASSIYEGQGQPQHF,TGTGCCAGTAGTATATACGAGGGGCAGGGGCAGCCCCAGCATTTT
NA,TRBJ1-3,TRBV6-5,NA,CAAVEGNTIYF,TGTGCCGCCGTAGAGGGAAACACCATATATTTT
TRBD2,TRBJ2-1,TRBV5-6,NA,CASSLVAGGLSDNEQFF,TGTGCCAGCAGCTTGGTGGCGGGGGGGCTTTCGGACAATGAGCAGTTCTTC
NA,TRBJ2-2,TRBV5-1,NA,CASSLGPGITGELFF,TGCGCCAGCAGCTTGGGGCCGGGTATCACCGGGGAGCTGTTTTTT
NA,TRBJ1-2,TRBV7-2,NA,CASSLGPARDYGYTF,TGTGCCAGCAGCTTAGGCCCTGCGCGGGACTATGGCTACACCTTC
TRBD1,TRBJ1-2,TRBV28,once,CASSLLTGGGYTF,TGTGCCAGCAGTTTGCTGACAGGGGGAGGCTACACCTTC
NA,TRBJ2-7,TRBV9,NA,CASSVTGGPYYEQYF,TGTGCCAGCAGCGTAACTGGGGGCCCCTACTACGAGCAGTACTTC
NA,TRBJ2-5,TRBV11-3,NA,CASSFPSDRPYQETQYF,TGTGCCAGCAGCTTCCCATCCGACAGGCCGTACCAAGAGACCCAGTACTTC
NA,TRBJ1-1,TRBV30,NA,CAWSLQGTPSGFF,TGTGCCTGGAGTTTACAGGGTACACCGAGCGGATTCTTT